This TCR beta chain was obtained from a study of metastatic and nonmetastatic thyroid tumors (dated by TCRdb to between 2020 and 2021). Regarding the complete study: The researchers compared repertoires between peripheral blood samples and tumor or nodule tissue samples from patients with malignant or benign thyroid disease. The paper as a whole reports these results and caveats: In both blood and tumor samples, malignant tumors were reported to have significantly higher TCR beta diversity than benign nodules.

No patient had received any treatment before thyroid surgery. Patient clinical samples collected from about 2011 to 2018 were retrospectively analysed using T-cell receptor beta sequencing. Libraries were constructed by PCR. TCRdb lists the instrument as Illumina HiSeq 4000. The TCR beta-chain CDR3 region of each patient was profiled by high-throughput sequencing. In the paper's pipeline: CDR3 differences across clinicopathological groups were used to build a classifier for discriminating distant-metastatic papillary thyroid cancer patients. To measure repertoire diversity the researchers used the Shannon index, while the Morisita-Horn index served to gauge how similar the tumor and blood repertoires were. TCRdb passed the public sequencing reads through fastp at Q25 and MiXCR, retaining productive beta sequences. TCRdb, rather than the study authors, made the V and J calls. The sample includes roughly 70,000 clones, with roughly 18% observed a single time. The ten top clones hold roughly 12% of the sample.

From a lookup of the germline V gene (reference sequence), CDR1 and CDR2 are DFQATT and SNEGSKA. Including the terminal cysteine and phenylalanine, the CDR3 comprises 14 residues. Only the CDR3 DNA is retained, 42 bases long and in frame from the first base. V is clipped by 3 bases and J by 6 bases, and the sequence between their germline boundaries is 17 bases long. In this sample, this clone turned up once. Its target antigen remains unknown. No base quality information exists; no much larger clone differs at one position. A single read constitutes weak evidence. Material for sequencing was blood. The TCR sequence derives from a female donor with papillary thyroid cancer or a benign thyroid nodule (not recorded which). Some clones in this sample may be carry-over from other donors' samples. This sequence uses TRBV20-1 and TRBJ1-2; the D gene identity is not certain. CDR3 protein: CSASPGRPMDGYTF. The DNA sequence reads TGCAGTGCTAGTCCGGGCCGTCCCATGGATGGCTACACCTTC.